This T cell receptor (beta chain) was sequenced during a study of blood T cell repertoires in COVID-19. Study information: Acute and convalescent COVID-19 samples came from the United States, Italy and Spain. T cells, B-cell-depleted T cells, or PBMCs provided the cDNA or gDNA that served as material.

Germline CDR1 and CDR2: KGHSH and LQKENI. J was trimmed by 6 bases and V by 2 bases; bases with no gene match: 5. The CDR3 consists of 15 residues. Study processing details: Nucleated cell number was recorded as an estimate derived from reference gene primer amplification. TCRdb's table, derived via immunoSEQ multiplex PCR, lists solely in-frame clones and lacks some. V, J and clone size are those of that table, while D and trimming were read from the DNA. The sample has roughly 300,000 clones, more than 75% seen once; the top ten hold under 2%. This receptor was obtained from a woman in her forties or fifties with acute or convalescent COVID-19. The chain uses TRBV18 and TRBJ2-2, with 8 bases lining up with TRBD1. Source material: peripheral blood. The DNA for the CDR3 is TGTGCCAGCTCACCAATCGGACAGGGTCCCGGGGAGCTGTTTTTT. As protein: CASSPIGQGPGELFF.